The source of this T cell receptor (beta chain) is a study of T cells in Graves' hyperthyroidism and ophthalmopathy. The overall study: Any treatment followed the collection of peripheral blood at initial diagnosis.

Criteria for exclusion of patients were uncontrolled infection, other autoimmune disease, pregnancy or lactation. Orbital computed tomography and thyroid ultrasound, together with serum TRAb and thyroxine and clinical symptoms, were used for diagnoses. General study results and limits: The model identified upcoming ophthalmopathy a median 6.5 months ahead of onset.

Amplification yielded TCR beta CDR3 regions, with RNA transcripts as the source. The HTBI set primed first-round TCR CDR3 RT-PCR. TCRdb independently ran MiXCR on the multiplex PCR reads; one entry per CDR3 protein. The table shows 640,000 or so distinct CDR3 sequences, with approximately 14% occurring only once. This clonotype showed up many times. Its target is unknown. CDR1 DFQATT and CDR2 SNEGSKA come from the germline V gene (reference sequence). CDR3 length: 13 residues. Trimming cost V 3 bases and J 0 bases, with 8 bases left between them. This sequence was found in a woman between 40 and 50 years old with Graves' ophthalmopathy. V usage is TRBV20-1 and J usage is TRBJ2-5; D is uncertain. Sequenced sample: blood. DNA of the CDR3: TGCAGTGCTAGTGTACTGTACCAAGAGACCCAGTACTTC. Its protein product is CSASVLYQETQYF.